These 10 T cell receptor beta chains were sequenced from one sample in a study of blood T cell repertoires in COVID-19. Measured with immunoSEQ multiplex PCR; TCRdb has only the in-frame clones, and not every one. The sample holds roughly 230,000 clones, roughly 87% seen once. The sequencing input was peripheral blood. The receptors derive from a human donor in a cohort sampled during active COVID-19.

This CDR3 is CASSLEGGLGEAFF. In DNA, the CDR3 is TGTGCCAGCAGCTTAGAGGGAGGTTTGGGGGAAGCTTTCTTT. The rearrangement joins TRBV7-2 to TRBJ1-1, with no clear D. The length of the CDR3 is 14 residues. The germline gives CDR1 SGHTA, CDR2 FQGNSA. V shed 1 base and J shed 8 bases, with 14 bases lying between them.

The V and J genes are TRBV19 and TRBJ2-2, with 9 bases identical to TRBD1. The CDR3 runs 15 residues. V shed 5 bases and J 4 bases; nucleotides not matched to a gene: 5. The germline CDR1 and CDR2 sequences are LNHDA and SQIVND (reference sequence). CDR3 region: CASSGGQGSTGELFF. The CDR3 region has the DNA TGTGCCAGTAGTGGAGGACAGGGGAGCACCGGGGAGCTGTTTTTT.

The chain has TRBV5-8 and TRBJ2-1; D possibly corresponds to TRBD1 (5 bases). Trimming shortened V by 7 bases and J by 7 bases, and 24 bases separated the two germline ends. This CDR3 comprises 16 residues. Germline CDR1 and CDR2: SGHTS and YDEGEE. CDR3 loop: CASHQGTRVGENEQFF. CDR3 nucleotides: TGTGCCAGCCACCAGGGAACTCGAGTCGGCGAAAATGAGCAGTTCTTC.

The genes are TRBV2 and TRBJ2-7; weak D call: TRBD2 (5 bases). Trimming shortened V by 5 bases and J by 5 bases, and 7 bases separated the two germline ends. CDR3 length equals 11 residues. Germline V CDR1 and CDR2: SNHLY, FYNNEI. The DNA for the CDR3 is TGTGCCAGCAGTCCGGAGGACGAGCAGTACTTC. This codes for CASSPEDEQYF.

The gene calls are TRBV10-3 and TRBJ2-1; 7 positions match TRBD1. V lost 6 bases and J lost 1; bases outside the gene matches: 12. CDR3 length: 17 amino acids. Germline V gene sequence: CDR1 ENHRY, CDR2 SYGVKD. The CDR3 DNA reads TGTGCCATCAGCTCACGACAGGGTCTGACTTCCTACAATGAGCAGTTCTTC. This gives the protein CAISSRQGLTSYNEQFF.

The chain combines TRBV6-4 with TRBJ1-1; no firm D call. The V end was cut by 5 bases, the J end by 5 bases, with 12 bases between. This CDR3 spans 13 amino acids. In germline, CDR1 is MRHNA, CDR2 SNTAGT. Here the CDR3 DNA reads TGTGCCAGCAGTTTCCAACCGGGGACTGAAGCTTTCTTT. This translates into CASSFQPGTEAFF.

This clone was recorded a few times. V usage is TRBV7-2 and J usage is TRBJ2-7; 7 positions match TRBD2. Germline V gene lookup returns CDR1 SGHTA and CDR2 FQGNSA. This CDR3 is 14 amino acids long. V trimming: 5 bases; J trimming: 0 bases; junction bases outside the gene matches: 4. In nucleotides, the CDR3 is TGTGCCAGCAGCATCCAGCGGGACTCCTACGAGCAGTACTTC. It translates to CASSIQRDSYEQYF. Filled out from reference TRBV7-2 and TRBJ2-7, the complete variable domain reads GAGVSQSPSNKVTEKGKDVELRCDPISGHTALYWYRQSLGQGLEFLIYFQGNSAPDKSGLPSDRFSAERTGGSVSTLTIQRTQQEDSAVYLCASSIQRDSYEQYFGPGTRLTVT.

V gene TRBV6-5 combines with J gene TRBJ1-5; possibly TRBD1 for D (6 bases). V lost 2 bases and J 16 bases, leaving 18 bases between the germline ends. The CDR3 is 13 amino acids. Germline CDR1 and CDR2: MNHEY and SVGAGI. The CDR3 DNA reads TGTGCCAGCAGTTACGAACAGGGCGCCTCTTCCCATTTT. Protein sequence: CASSYEQGASSHF.

The CDR3 here is CASSQTRILSYEQYF. Here the CDR3 DNA reads TGTGCCAGCAGCCAGACAAGGATCCTCTCCTACGAGCAGTACTTC. The V call is TRBV7-9, the J call TRBJ2-7; D not resolved. Germline assignment: CDR1 SEHNR and CDR2 FQNEAQ (reference sequence). Trimming took off 5 bases at V and 0 bases at J, with 14 bases between the two ends. CDR3 length: 15 residues.

The chain uses TRBV18 and TRBJ2-7; D may be TRBD1 (6 bases). CDR1 is KGHSH and CDR2 is LQKENI in the germline V gene. With 0 bases removed from V and 2 bases from J, the gap between germline ends came to 11 bases. The CDR3 is made up of 15 amino acids. CDR3 protein: CASSPPIAGAYEQYF. Written as DNA, the CDR3 is TGTGCCAGCTCACCACCTATCGCAGGGGCCTACGAGCAGTACTTC.